This T cell receptor beta chain was profiled in a study of Graves' ophthalmopathy and Graves' hyperthyroidism. Across the whole study: Peripheral blood was gathered at the point of initial diagnosis, before any treatment started. Study findings and constraints: The majority of expanded thyroid clonotypes above 0.001 frequency also occurred in blood.

The sequenced template was RNA, covering the TCR beta CDR3 region. The first round was an RT-PCR with HTBI primers, and the second round was a multiplex PCR. TCRdb reanalysed the multiplex PCR reads using MiXCR and keeps one entry per CDR3 protein. The table includes 300,000 to 350,000 distinct CDR3 sequences, around a sixth detected once. To note about this clonotype: Its target is not known.

Germline values: CDR1 LGHNT, CDR2 FRNRAP. V lost 7 bases to trimming and J lost 4 bases, with 13 bases between them. The CDR3 covers 14 residues. Patients were left out if they had other autoimmune diseases, uncontrolled infections, pregnancy or lactation. Diagnosis used clinical symptoms, serum thyroxine, TRAb, thyroid ultrasound and orbital computed tomography. The sample taken for sequencing was peripheral blood. The TCR sequence derives from an adult man with Graves' ophthalmopathy. The J gene is TRBJ2-2, the V gene TRBV12-5, with D maybe TRBD1 (5 bases). The CDR3 protein is CASVDIPGTGELFF. The CDR3 nucleotides read TGTGCTAGTGTGGACATCCCGGGCACCGGGGAGCTGTTTTTT. The full variable domain, rest sourced from reference TRBV12-5 and TRBJ2-2, is DARVTQTPRHKVTEMGQEVTMRCQPILGHNTVFWYRQTMMQGLELLAYFRNRAPLDDSGMPKDRFSAEMPDATLATLKIQPSEPRDSAVYFCASVDIPGTGELFFGEGSRLTVL.